Listed below are T cell receptor beta chains from one sample, sequenced in a study of T cell repertoires in ileal Crohn's disease. The repertoire was sequenced with immunoSEQ multiplex PCR; TCRdb's copy has only in-frame clones and lacks some. The data contain some 5,400 clones, 69% of them singletons. Material for sequencing was ileal tissue. The receptors here all came from an adult with Crohn's disease. CDR3s include the opening cysteine and the closing phenylalanine or tryptophan. The D gene is left open where the match is weak.

TRBV11-3	TRBJ2-3	NA	TGTGCCAGCAGCCCAAATCACGAAGGTCGGTGGCTAGGCACAGATACGCAGTATTTT	CASSPNHEGRWLGTDTQYF
TRBV6-5	TRBJ1-2	TRBD1	TGTGCCAGCAGTCCACAGGGGTATGGCTACACCTTC	CASSPQGYGYTF
TRBV6-1	TRBJ2-5	TRBD2	TGTGCCAGCAGTGAAGCGCCAAGCGGGACGGGGGAGACCCAGTACTTC	CASSEAPSGTGETQYF
TRBV11-3	TRBJ1-2	NA	TGTGCCAGCAGCTTAGAGTCCCCAGCAGGGAAAGGCACCTTC	CASSLESPAGKGTF
TRBV6-5	TRBJ2-2	NA	TGTGCCAGCAGTTACTTCCAGGGCTTCGGGGAGCTGTTTTTT	CASSYFQGFGELFF
TRBV4-2	TRBJ2-7	TRBD1	TGTGCCAGCAGCCAAGTTCCGGGACAGGGGGCGTACGAGCAGTACTTC	CASSQVPGQGAYEQYF
TRBV5-8	TRBJ1-5	NA	TGTGCCAGCAGCCCCAGTGCGGGGGGCCTTCAGCCCCAGCATTTT	CASSPSAGGLQPQHF
TRBV7-8	TRBJ2-2	TRBD2	TGTGCCAGCAGCTTCGGGGGGGCGAACACCGGGGAGCTGTTTTTT	CASSFGGANTGELFF
TRBV5-6	TRBJ2-6	NA	TGTGCCAGCAGCCCCAACTCTGGGGCCAACGTCCTGACTTTC	CASSPNSGANVLTF
TRBV5-6	TRBJ1-5	NA	TGTGCCAGCAGCCGGGGGTCGTGGGGTTTGCCCCAGCATTTT	CASSRGSWGLPQHF